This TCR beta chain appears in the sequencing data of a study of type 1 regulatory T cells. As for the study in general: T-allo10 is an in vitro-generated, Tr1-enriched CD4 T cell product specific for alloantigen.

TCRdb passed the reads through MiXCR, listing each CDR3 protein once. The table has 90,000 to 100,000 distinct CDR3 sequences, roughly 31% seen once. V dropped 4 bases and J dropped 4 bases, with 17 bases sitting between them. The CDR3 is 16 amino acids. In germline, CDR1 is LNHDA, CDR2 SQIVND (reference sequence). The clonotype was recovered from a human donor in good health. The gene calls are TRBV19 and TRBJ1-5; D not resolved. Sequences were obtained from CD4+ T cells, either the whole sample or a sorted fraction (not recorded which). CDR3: CASSKWTGRPNQPQHF. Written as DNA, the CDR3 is TGTGCCAGTAGTAAATGGACGGGCCGGCCAAATCAGCCCCAGCATTTT.